The rows below give T cell receptor beta chains drawn from one sample of a study of cytomegalovirus exposure and HLA in healthy donors. Repertoires were generated with immunoSEQ multiplex PCR, while TCRdb's copy carries only in-frame clones and drops some. The sample has more than 85,000 clones, 76% seen once. The sequencing sample was made of PBMCs. These receptors all stem from a young man in good health and CMV-seropositive. Each CDR3 is given with its conserved first and last residue. D genes are given only for firm matches. The size entry is marked missing in some rows and otherwise reads once, few, many or a size class.

TRBV5-5	14	NA	NA	TRBJ2-5	CASSANLRGETQYF	TGTGCCAGCAGCGCGAACCTCCGGGGAGAGACCCAGTACTTC
TRBV4-3	16	once	TRBD1	TRBJ1-6	CASSQDTGGAGSPLHF	TGCGCCAGCAGCCAAGACACAGGGGGCGCGGGGTCACCCCTCCACTTT
TRBV28	14	NA	TRBD1	TRBJ1-6	CASSRRDRTSPLHF	TGTGCCAGCAGTCGCCGGGACAGGACGTCACCCCTCCACTTT
TRBV12-2	17	NA	NA	TRBJ1-1	CASRVRLRTERNTEAFF	TGTGCAAGTCGCGTCCGTTTACGGACAGAAAGAAACACTGAAGCTTTCTTT
TRBV30	13	once	NA	TRBJ2-7	CAWSEDISYEQYF	TGTGCCTGGAGTGAGGACATATCCTACGAGCAGTACTTC
TRBV2	12	NA	TRBD1	TRBJ2-3	CASRVSDRGQYF	TGTGCCAGCAGAGTCTCGGACAGGGGGCAGTATTTT
TRBV28	16	NA	TRBD1	TRBJ1-1	CASSLGTGGMNTEAFF	TGTGCCAGCAGCCTAGGGACAGGGGGCATGAACACTGAAGCTTTCTTT
TRBV9	15	NA	TRBD1	TRBJ2-7	CASSPFDRAPYEQYF	TGTGCCAGCAGCCCTTTCGACAGGGCCCCCTACGAGCAGTACTTC
TRBV19	15	NA	TRBD1	TRBJ1-1	CASSIWTGTNTEAFF	TGTGCCAGTAGTATCTGGACAGGGACAAACACTGAAGCTTTCTTT
TRBV7-9	15	many	NA	TRBJ2-2	CASSSTTRNTGELFF	TGTGCCAGCAGCTCGACGACAAGAAACACCGGGGAGCTGTTTTTT
TRBV7-2	15	few	NA	TRBJ2-1	CASSLEAGEYNEQFF	TGTGCCAGCAGCTTAGAGGCAGGGGAGTACAATGAGCAGTTCTTC
TRBV27	15	NA	NA	TRBJ2-1	CATSGQTVSVDEQFF	TGTGCCACGTCAGGACAGACAGTTTCGGTGGATGAGCAGTTCTTC